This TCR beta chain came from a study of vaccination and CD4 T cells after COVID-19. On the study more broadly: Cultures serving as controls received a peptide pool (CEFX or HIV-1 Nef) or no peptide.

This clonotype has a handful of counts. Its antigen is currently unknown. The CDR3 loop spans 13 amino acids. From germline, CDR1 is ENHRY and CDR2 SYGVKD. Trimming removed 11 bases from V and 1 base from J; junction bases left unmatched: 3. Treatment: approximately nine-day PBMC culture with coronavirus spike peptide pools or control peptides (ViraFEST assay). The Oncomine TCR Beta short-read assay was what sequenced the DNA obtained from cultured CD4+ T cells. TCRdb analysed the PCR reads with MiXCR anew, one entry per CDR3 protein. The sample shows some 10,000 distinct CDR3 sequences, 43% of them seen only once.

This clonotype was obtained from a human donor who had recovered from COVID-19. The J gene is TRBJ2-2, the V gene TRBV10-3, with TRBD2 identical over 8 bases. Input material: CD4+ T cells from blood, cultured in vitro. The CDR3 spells CASGGRNTGELFF. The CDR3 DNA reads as TGTGCCTCGGGGGGGAGGAACACCGGGGAGCTGTTTTTT.